Given below is one T cell receptor (beta chain) in context. No antigen is known for it. Per-nucleotide qualities are absent, and no much larger clonotype sits a single base away. The data originate from a study of T-cell memory formation after mild COVID-19 (dated by TCRdb to the early 2020s). Context from the whole study: TCR sequence clusters from the two donors were largely donor specific. In a couple of donors, T-cell clones that expanded and contracted after mild COVID-19 were followed by sequencing TCRalpha and TCRbeta repertoires longitudinally. The cohort comprised two young, previously healthy adult volunteers, one female and one male.

The sequencer was an Illumina NovaSeq 6000. cDNA libraries for TCRalpha and TCRbeta were prepared by 5'RACE using constant-segment primers, with sample barcodes and unique molecular identifiers added. RNA was extracted from every sample with Trizol reagent. Amplification of the libraries took two PCR steps, and the second step added a second sample barcode plus Illumina TruSeq adapters. Sequencing of libraries was performed on an Illumina NovaSeq with 2 x 150 bp paired-end reads. The paper's data handling went like this. The reads were demultiplexed and collapsed into UMI-guided consensus sequences using migec v1.2.7. Using mixcr v2.1.11, the UMI consensuses were aligned to TRA and TRB V and J templates and assembled into clonotypes. A clonotype was counted as expanded or contracted only if both edgeR and NoisET called the change significant, with noise models trained on biological replicates. For edgeR calls, a false discovery rate-adjusted p below 0.01 and a log2 fold-change threshold of 1 were applied. As an exploratory analysis of dynamics, PCA with hierarchical clustering was applied to max-normalized trajectories of the 1000 most abundant clonotypes. The CD4 or CD8 phenotype of responding clones was assigned using the separately sequenced CD4+ and CD8+ repertoires. TCRdb reanalyzed the raw reads on its own, using fastp at Q25 for trimming and MiXCR for clone calling, and kept in-frame beta chains. Every entry covers one CDR3 protein and lists the most common genes and DNA from its rows. The V and J calls shown here were made by TCRdb, not taken from the authors' results. The sample has about 130,000 distinct CDR3 sequences on record, roughly 24% of them singletons. The ten largest clones add up to around a quarter of the sample.

Results and caveats for the whole study, not just this receptor: Contracting CD4+ clones were found mainly in CM and EM memory subsets, while CD8+ clones were enriched in EMRA. Clones contracting from day 15 to 85 had balanced CD4/CD8 phenotypes, while a second wave expanding from day 15 to 37 was biased towards CD4+. Only a couple of mild cases were covered in the study, and larger cohorts including severe cases with pre-infection samples were considered necessary. Whether the second-wave clones peaking on day 37 were SARS-CoV-2 specific was not confirmed. Some responding clones were detected in pre-infection memory, which suggested that pre-existing cross-reactive memory T cells had joined the SARS-CoV-2 response.

Ficoll-Paque density gradient centrifugation was used to isolate PBMCs. The CDR3 measures 13 amino acids from cysteine to phenylalanine. The kept DNA is CDR3 alone, 39 bases in frame from the first base. The V end loses 7 bases and the J end loses 5 bases, and a stretch of 13 bases separates them. CDR1 LNHDA and CDR2 SQIVND were looked up in the germline V gene (reference sequence). Sequencing input: PBMCs or a T cell subset sorted from them (not recorded which). The clonotype comes from an adult woman who had mild COVID-19 (a few samples of this study predate the infection). The sample titles of this study are shuffled in the database, so cell type and time point are left out; the donor was told from shared clones. This chain is built from TRBV19 and TRBJ2-3; the D gene cannot be resolved reliably. The CDR3 protein is CASTMGSLDTQYF. The DNA reads TGTGCCAGTACCATGGGCAGTCTAGATACGCAGTATTTT.